This T cell receptor beta chain was sequenced for a study of blood T cells in healthy people across ages. Per the germline V gene, CDR1 is SGHRS and CDR2 is YFSETQ. CDR3 length: 18 residues. The J segment lost 0 bases and the V segment lost 0 bases, leaving 2 bases of the junction unmatched. A J-beta primer mix and a sample-barcoded 5' primer were used in a second PCR of roughly 7 to 12 cycles. TCRdb processed the 5' RACE reads anew with MiXCR; each CDR3 protein has one entry. In the table there are about 900,000 distinct CDR3 sequences, roughly 52% of which are singletons. The chain combines TRBV5-1 with TRBJ2-1, with 14 bases lining up with TRBD2. The material sequenced was blood. The receptor was derived from a man under 40 in good health. The CDR3 region is CASSLGLAGGHSYNEQFF. CDR3 DNA sequence: TGCGCCAGCAGCTTGGGACTAGCGGGGGGGCACTCCTACAATGAGCAGTTCTTC.